These 19 T cell receptor beta chains came from one sample sequenced in a study of shared clonotypes between healthy human individuals. Clones were sequenced by immunoSEQ multiplex PCR, and TCRdb holds only the in-frame ones, with some missing. The data hold a few million clones, with approximately 96% observed a single time. Sequences were obtained from naive CD4+ T cells sorted from blood. Subset: CD45RA+ positively selected. The receptors shown here come from a man aged 18 to 29 in good health.

The J gene is TRBJ1-1, the V gene TRBV25-1, with a weak D call TRBD1 (5 bases). Germline CDR1 is MGHDK and CDR2 is SYGVNS. The CDR3 contains 14 residues. V was cut by 3 bases and J by 4 bases, with 12 bases left in between. CDR3 DNA: TGTGCCAGCAGTGAGACCGACAGCGGCACTGAAGCTTTCTTT. Translating it yields CASSETDSGTEAFF.

This sequence joins TRBV9 and TRBJ2-1; 13 nucleotides agree with TRBD2. Unmatched junction bases numbered 13, after V lost 4 bases and J lost 9 bases. The CDR3 covers 17 residues. Looked up from germline, CDR1 is SGDLS and CDR2 is YYNGEE. CDR3 in DNA: TGTGCCAGCAGCCCGAAGATTGGGACTAGCGGGATGGGTGAGCAGTTCTTC. Its protein product is CASSPKIGTSGMGEQFF.

CDR3 sequence (DNA): TGTGCCAGTAGGCAGACAGAGAATCAGCCCCAGCATTTT. This encodes CASRQTENQPQHF. This chain uses TRBV19 with TRBJ1-5; maybe TRBD1 (5 bases). The germline V gene encodes CDR1 LNHDA and CDR2 SQIVND (reference sequence). CDR3 size: 13 residues. The V and J ends lost 6 bases and 4 bases respectively, with 10 bases between them.

This chain connects TRBV5-6 to TRBJ1-4; unclear D gene. Trimming cost V 2 bases and J 2 bases, with 7 bases left between them. CDR1 is SGHDT and CDR2 is YYEEEE in the germline V gene. CDR3 length: 14 residues. CDR3 nucleotides: TGTGCCAGCAGCTTAAAGGGTACTAATGAAAAACTGTTTTTT. It is translated as CASSLKGTNEKLFF.

The chain combines TRBV19 with TRBJ1-1; D is possibly TRBD1 (5 bases). V lost 6 bases to trimming and J lost 5 bases, with 13 bases between them. Germline loops: CDR1 LNHDA, CDR2 SQIVND (reference sequence). The CDR3 is 13 amino acids. The DNA for the CDR3 is TGTGCCAGTAGCCGGGACTCTTGGACTGAAGCTTTCTTT. Its translation: CASSRDSWTEAFF.

The V call is TRBV29-1, the J call TRBJ1-2; 8 nucleotides match TRBD1. CDR3 length: 13 amino acids. V dropped 2 bases and J dropped 6; count of bases not matched to a gene: 5. The germline V gene has CDR1 SQVTM and CDR2 ANQGSEA. The CDR3 here is CSVETQGANGYTF. Written as DNA, the CDR3 is TGCAGCGTTGAAACTCAGGGGGCTAATGGCTACACCTTC.

The chain has TRBV13 and TRBJ2-5, with TRBD2 matching 8 bases. Germline V CDR1 and CDR2: PRHDT, FYEKMQ (reference sequence). CDR3 length equals 14 residues. J gave up 4 bases and V 1 base, and 2 bases lay outside the gene matches. The CDR3 DNA follows: TGTGCCAGCAGCTTAGCGGGGGGGCTAGAGACCCAGTACTTC. Its translation is CASSLAGGLETQYF.

This chain uses TRBV5-3 with TRBJ2-3; 7 bases agree with TRBD2. TRBV5-3 is marked as an open reading frame, function uncertain. The CDR3 is 16 amino acids. J gave up 2 bases and V 1 base, and 7 bases lay outside the gene matches. This CDR3 is CARSLYAGELTDTQYF. CDR3 sequence (DNA): TGTGCCAGAAGCTTGTATGCGGGGGAGCTCACAGATACGCAGTATTTT.

This chain connects TRBV5-1 to TRBJ2-3, with TRBD2 matching 14 bases. V lost 4 bases to trimming and J lost 2 bases; unmatched junction nucleotides: 12. Germline V gives CDR1 SGHRS, CDR2 YFSETQ. The CDR3 has 19 residues. The CDR3 DNA reads as TGCGCCAGCAGCCCCAGACTAGCGGGGGGGCCAATAAACACAGATACGCAGTATTTT. This translates into CASSPRLAGGPINTDTQYF.

The rearrangement links TRBV7-8 to TRBJ2-5, with TRBD2 matching 8 bases. The CDR3 consists of 14 residues. Trimming took 3 bases from V and 4 from J; bases not matched to a gene: 4. The V gene's germline CDR1 is SGHVS and CDR2 FQNEAQ. DNA for the CDR3: TGTGCCAGCAGCTTCACTGGACTAGCAGAGACCCAGTACTTC. Translating gives CASSFTGLAETQYF.

The chain links TRBV18 to TRBJ1-4; 9 bases match TRBD1. The ends lost 5 bases at V and 6 bases at J; junction bases unmatched: 7. Germline CDR1 reads KGHSH; CDR2 reads LQKENI. The CDR3 sequence is 15 residues long. The CDR3 DNA reads as TGTGCCAGCTCAGCCTTTACAGGGGGCGATGAAAAACTGTTTTTT. It encodes CASSAFTGGDEKLFF.

V gene TRBV18 combines with J gene TRBJ2-6, with D maybe TRBD1 (6 bases). The CDR3 runs to 15 residues. Germline V CDR1 and CDR2: KGHSH, LQKENI. The V gene lost 4 bases and the J gene lost 4 bases, with 11 bases spanning the gap. This CDR3 reads CASSQDSSGANVLTF. For the CDR3, the DNA is TGTGCCAGCTCACAGGACAGTTCCGGGGCCAACGTCCTGACTTTC.

This chain links TRBV7-8 with TRBJ2-5; D is undetermined. Per germline, CDR1 SGHVS and CDR2 FQNEAQ. This CDR3 has 13 residues. Trimming stripped 3 bases from V and 2 bases from J, with 7 bases between. The chain's CDR3 is CASSFSSQETQYF. The CDR3 DNA sequence: TGTGCCAGCAGCTTTTCCAGTCAAGAGACCCAGTACTTC. Supplemented by reference TRBV7-8 and TRBJ2-5, the full variable domain reads GAGVSQSPRYKVAKRGQDVALRCDPISGHVSLFWYQQALGQGPEFLTYFQNEAQLDKSGLPSDRFFAERPEGSVSTLKIQRTQQEDSAVYLCASSFSSQETQYFGPGTRLLVL.

The rearrangement joins TRBV28 to TRBJ1-5; tentatively, D is TRBD1 (6 bases). CDR1 and CDR2 from the germline V gene are MDHEN and SYDVKM. Trimming removed 6 bases at V and 7 bases at J, with 16 bases between. This CDR3 is built from 14 residues. The CDR3 coding sequence is TGTGCCAGCAGCCTGGGGGCTATCGGGCAGCCCCAGCATTTT. This gives the protein CASSLGAIGQPQHF.

The rearrangement links TRBV6-1 to TRBJ1-6; D is ambiguous. V lost 0 bases to trimming and J lost 6 bases, with 9 bases between them. The CDR3 is 15 residues long. Germline-derived CDR1 and CDR2 are MNHNS and SASEGT. CDR3 nucleotides: TGTGCCAGCAGTGAAGCTCGGCCGCCTAATTCACCCCTCCACTTT. Protein product: CASSEARPPNSPLHF.

The genes are TRBV5-4 and TRBJ1-1, with D perhaps TRBD1 (5 bases). The CDR3 is made up of 15 amino acids. Trimming pared 1 base from V and 0 bases from J, leaving 10 bases between. In germline, CDR1 is SGHNT, CDR2 YYREEE (reference sequence). This CDR3 is CASSLPGTLNTEAFF. In DNA form, the CDR3 reads TGTGCCAGCAGCTTGCCCGGGACGCTGAACACTGAAGCTTTCTTT. Supplemented by reference TRBV5-4 and TRBJ1-1, the full variable domain reads ETGVTQSPTHLIKTRGQQVTLRCSSQSGHNTVSWYQQALGQGPQFIFQYYREEENGRGNFPPRFSGLQFPNYSSELNVNALELDDSALYLCASSLPGTLNTEAFFGQGTRLTVV.

The chain carries TRBV28 and TRBJ2-1; 10 bases are shared with TRBD2. J was trimmed by 4 bases and V by 6 bases; bases with no gene match: 6. The CDR3 loop spans 15 amino acids. Germline V gene data show CDR1 as MDHEN and CDR2 as SYDVKM. The CDR3 coding sequence is TGTGCCAGCAGAAATAGCGGGGGGCCATACAATGAGCAGTTCTTC. Its translation: CASRNSGGPYNEQFF.

The V and J genes are TRBV7-9 and TRBJ2-7; D may match TRBD1 or TRBD2 (5 bases each). V lost 8 bases and J lost 0, with 14 bases in between. Germline V CDR1 and CDR2: SEHNR, FQNEAQ (reference sequence). The CDR3 has 14 residues. CDR3 nucleotides: TGTGCCAGCGCTTCCTGGGACCTCTCCTACGAGCAGTACTTC. Translating gives CASASWDLSYEQYF. Filled out from reference TRBV7-9 and TRBJ2-7, the complete variable domain reads DTGVSQNPRHKITKRGQNVTFRCDPISEHNRLYWYRQTLGQGPEFLTYFQNEAQLEKSRLLSDRFSAERPKGSFSTLEIQRTEQGDSAMYLCASASWDLSYEQYFGPGTRLTVT.

CDR3 in DNA: TGTGCCAGCAGCGCCCGACAGGCTATTTCCCCTGGGGCCAACGTCCTGACTTTC. Encoded protein: CASSARQAISPGANVLTF. This chain uses TRBV9 with TRBJ2-6, with D possibly matching TRBD1 (6 bases). Trimming took 3 bases from V and 2 from J, leaving 18 bases between them. Looked up from germline, CDR1 is SGDLS and CDR2 is YYNGEE. The CDR3 sequence is 18 residues long.